A selection of T cell receptor beta chains follows, all from one sample in a study of cytomegalovirus exposure and HLA in healthy donors. Sequencing was performed with immunoSEQ multiplex PCR; in TCRdb, only in-frame clones are kept and a portion is missing. The table includes around 110,000 clones, 65% to 75% detected once. The source material was PBMCs. These receptors all stem from a female donor in good health and CMV-seronegative. CDR3s include the opening cysteine and the closing phenylalanine or tryptophan. Each record gives: clone size, D gene, V gene, CDR3 length, J gene, CDR3 protein, CDR3 DNA. A D gene is named only where the DNA matches it firmly. Size tells how often a clone was seen (once, few, many) or the class of an expanded clone, and some rows leave it out.

abundance: NA; d_gene: TRBD1; v_gene: TRBV19; len: 13; j_gene: TRBJ2-1; CDR3aa: CASRLQGAHEQFF; CDR3nt: TGTGCCAGTAGACTACAGGGGGCGCATGAGCAGTTCTTC
abundance: NA; d_gene: NA; v_gene: TRBV18; len: 15; j_gene: TRBJ1-1; CDR3aa: CASSPSGLFIAEAFF; CDR3nt: TGTGCCAGCTCACCATCAGGGTTGTTCATCGCTGAAGCTTTCTTT
abundance: NA; d_gene: TRBD2; v_gene: TRBV11-3; len: 17; j_gene: TRBJ2-3; CDR3aa: CASSLGTSGSSTDTQYF; CDR3nt: TGTGCCAGCAGCTTAGGGACTAGCGGGAGTAGCACAGATACGCAGTATTTT
abundance: NA; d_gene: NA; v_gene: TRBV11-2; len: 15; j_gene: TRBJ1-3; CDR3aa: CASSLAARTGNTIYF; CDR3nt: TGTGCCAGCAGCTTAGCCGCCAGGACTGGAAACACCATATATTTT
abundance: NA; d_gene: TRBD2; v_gene: TRBV5-1; len: 21; j_gene: TRBJ2-7; CDR3aa: CASSLGGGLDPPARIPYEQYF; CDR3nt: TGCGCCAGCAGCTTGGGGGGGGGACTAGACCCCCCCGCCCGGATACCTTACGAGCAGTACTTC
abundance: NA; d_gene: NA; v_gene: TRBV30; len: 13; j_gene: TRBJ1-3; CDR3aa: CAWDSDSGNTIYF; CDR3nt: TGTGCCTGGGACAGTGACTCTGGAAACACCATATATTTT
abundance: NA; d_gene: TRBD1; v_gene: TRBV29-1; len: 13; j_gene: TRBJ2-5; CDR3aa: CSVDIGGAETQYF; CDR3nt: TGCAGCGTTGACATAGGGGGCGCAGAGACCCAGTACTTC
abundance: NA; d_gene: NA; v_gene: TRBV4-2; len: 14; j_gene: TRBJ2-1; CDR3aa: CASRGRSSYNEQFF; CDR3nt: TGTGCCAGCAGAGGGAGGAGCTCCTACAATGAGCAGTTCTTC
abundance: few; d_gene: NA; v_gene: TRBV11-2; len: 13; j_gene: TRBJ2-7; CDR3aa: CASSLGAAQTAIF; CDR3nt: TGTGCCAGCAGCTTAGGAGCGGCCCAGACGGCCATCTTC
abundance: NA; d_gene: TRBD2; v_gene: TRBV7-9; len: 18; j_gene: TRBJ2-2; CDR3aa: CASSFSGTSGMGPGELFF; CDR3nt: TGTGCCAGCAGCTTCTCCGGGACTAGCGGGATGGGACCCGGGGAGCTGTTTTTT
abundance: NA; d_gene: NA; v_gene: TRBV11-3; len: 13; j_gene: TRBJ2-7; CDR3aa: CASSSQARDEQYF; CDR3nt: TGTGCCAGCAGCTCGCAAGCGCGCGACGAGCAGTACTTC
abundance: NA; d_gene: NA; v_gene: TRBV4-1; len: 16; j_gene: TRBJ2-5; CDR3aa: CASSLGRRKSQETQYF; CDR3nt: TGCGCCAGCAGCCTGGGGCGCAGGAAAAGTCAAGAGACCCAGTACTTC
abundance: once; d_gene: NA; v_gene: TRBV11-2; len: 17; j_gene: TRBJ2-1; CDR3aa: CASSTIWQRYNYNEQFF; CDR3nt: TGTGCCAGCAGCACTATTTGGCAGCGGTACAACTACAATGAGCAGTTCTTC
abundance: NA; d_gene: NA; v_gene: TRBV5-5; len: 18; j_gene: TRBJ2-5; CDR3aa: CASSLYGSWGRGSETQYF; CDR3nt: TGTGCCAGCAGCTTGTATGGGTCCTGGGGCAGGGGTTCTGAGACCCAGTACTTC
abundance: NA; d_gene: NA; v_gene: TRBV6-1; len: 13; j_gene: TRBJ2-7; CDR3aa: CASSLERTYEQYF; CDR3nt: TGTGCCAGCAGTCTGGAGAGAACCTACGAGCAGTACTTC
abundance: few; d_gene: TRBD1; v_gene: TRBV9; len: 14; j_gene: TRBJ1-3; CDR3aa: CASSERDSGNTIYF; CDR3nt: TGTGCCAGCAGCGAGAGGGACAGTGGAAACACCATATATTTT
abundance: NA; d_gene: NA; v_gene: TRBV20-1; len: 11; j_gene: TRBJ2-1; CDR3aa: CSARRVNEQFF; CDR3nt: TGCAGTGCCCGCCGAGTGAATGAGCAGTTCTTC
abundance: NA; d_gene: TRBD1; v_gene: TRBV27; len: 16; j_gene: TRBJ1-1; CDR3aa: CASSGRQGGPRAEAFF; CDR3nt: TGTGCCAGCAGTGGACGACAGGGGGGGCCCAGGGCTGAAGCTTTCTTT
abundance: NA; d_gene: NA; v_gene: TRBV7-9; len: 14; j_gene: TRBJ2-5; CDR3aa: CASSPGAIKETQYF; CDR3nt: TGTGCCAGCAGCCCAGGGGCAATAAAAGAGACCCAGTACTTC
abundance: NA; d_gene: TRBD1; v_gene: TRBV5-1; len: 15; j_gene: TRBJ2-7; CDR3aa: CASSLEGQGPYEQYF; CDR3nt: TGCGCCAGCAGCTTGGAGGGACAGGGACCTTACGAGCAGTACTTC
abundance: once; d_gene: TRBD1; v_gene: TRBV19; len: 18; j_gene: TRBJ2-6; CDR3aa: CASSTPGQATGGANVLTF; CDR3nt: TGTGCCAGTAGTACACCGGGACAGGCAACTGGAGGGGCCAACGTCCTGACTTTC
abundance: NA; d_gene: TRBD1; v_gene: TRBV11-2; len: 15; j_gene: TRBJ1-1; CDR3aa: CASSFDRGPNTEAFF; CDR3nt: TGTGCCAGCAGCTTTGACAGGGGTCCAAACACTGAAGCTTTCTTT
abundance: NA; d_gene: TRBD2; v_gene: TRBV5-1; len: 16; j_gene: TRBJ2-3; CDR3aa: CASSSGLAGGRDTQYF; CDR3nt: TGCGCCAGCAGCTCGGGACTAGCGGGAGGGCGCGATACGCAGTATTTT
abundance: NA; d_gene: TRBD2; v_gene: TRBV25-1; len: 14; j_gene: TRBJ2-1; CDR3aa: CASGSRGEYNEQFF; CDR3nt: TGTGCCAGCGGGAGCCGGGGGGAATACAATGAGCAGTTCTTC
abundance: NA; d_gene: TRBD1; v_gene: TRBV7-2; len: 15; j_gene: TRBJ1-1; CDR3aa: CASSLVGTGNTEAFF; CDR3nt: TGTGCCAGCAGCTTAGTCGGGACAGGAAACACTGAAGCTTTCTTT
abundance: NA; d_gene: NA; v_gene: TRBV4-3; len: 15; j_gene: TRBJ1-2; CDR3aa: CASSQEFAGSYGYTF; CDR3nt: TGCGCCAGCAGCCAAGAGTTCGCAGGATCCTATGGCTACACCTTC
abundance: NA; d_gene: TRBD2; v_gene: TRBV14; len: 16; j_gene: TRBJ2-7; CDR3aa: CASSQIYGRIPYEQYF; CDR3nt: TGTGCCAGCAGCCAAATCTACGGGAGGATCCCCTACGAGCAGTACTTC
abundance: NA; d_gene: TRBD1; v_gene: TRBV4-1; len: 16; j_gene: TRBJ2-1; CDR3aa: CASSHPGQGRHNEQFF; CDR3nt: TGCGCCAGCAGCCACCCGGGACAGGGGAGACACAATGAGCAGTTCTTC
abundance: few; d_gene: TRBD2; v_gene: TRBV9; len: 16; j_gene: TRBJ2-3; CDR3aa: CASSVGTSGLLNTQYF; CDR3nt: TGTGCCAGCAGCGTAGGAACTAGCGGTTTGTTAAATACGCAGTATTTT
abundance: few; d_gene: NA; v_gene: TRBV5-1; len: 12; j_gene: TRBJ2-1; CDR3aa: CASSFSGNEQFF; CDR3nt: TGCGCCAGCAGCTTCTCGGGCAATGAGCAGTTCTTC
abundance: NA; d_gene: NA; v_gene: TRBV19; len: 17; j_gene: TRBJ1-3; CDR3aa: CASSITPRLHSGNTIYF; CDR3nt: TGTGCCAGTAGTATTACCCCCAGGCTTCACTCTGGAAACACCATATATTTT
abundance: NA; d_gene: TRBD1; v_gene: TRBV28; len: 14; j_gene: TRBJ2-7; CDR3aa: CASSLVPGGHEQYF; CDR3nt: TGTGCCAGCAGTTTAGTCCCAGGGGGCCACGAGCAGTACTTC
abundance: NA; d_gene: NA; v_gene: TRBV21-1; len: 16; j_gene: TRBJ1-5; CDR3aa: CASSKVDIPGIEPQHF; CDR3nt: TGTGCCAGCAGCAAAGTAGACATTCCCGGGATAGAGCCCCAGCATTTT
abundance: NA; d_gene: NA; v_gene: TRBV7-2; len: 14; j_gene: TRBJ2-3; CDR3aa: CASSSPGVWDTQYF; CDR3nt: TGTGCCAGCAGCTCCCCAGGGGTATGGGATACGCAGTATTTT
abundance: NA; d_gene: NA; v_gene: TRBV2; len: 12; j_gene: TRBJ2-7; CDR3aa: CASNRSPYEQYF; CDR3nt: TGTGCCAGCAACAGGTCCCCTTACGAGCAGTACTTC
abundance: NA; d_gene: NA; v_gene: TRBV5-8; len: 15; j_gene: TRBJ2-3; CDR3aa: CASSFRGLSTDTQYF; CDR3nt: TGTGCCAGCAGCTTCCGCGGGCTCAGCACAGATACGCAGTATTTT
abundance: NA; d_gene: NA; v_gene: TRBV11-3; len: 15; j_gene: TRBJ2-1; CDR3aa: CASSLGGSSYNEQFF; CDR3nt: TGTGCCAGCAGCTTAGGAGGAAGCTCCTACAATGAGCAGTTCTTC
abundance: NA; d_gene: TRBD2; v_gene: TRBV10-1; len: 16; j_gene: TRBJ2-7; CDR3aa: CASSEIAGTSNNEQYF; CDR3nt: TGCGCCAGCAGTGAGATAGCGGGAACCTCAAATAACGAGCAGTACTTC
abundance: NA; d_gene: NA; v_gene: TRBV29-1; len: 12; j_gene: TRBJ2-7; CDR3aa: CSVTGASYEQYF; CDR3nt: TGCAGCGTGACAGGAGCCTCCTACGAGCAGTACTTC
abundance: NA; d_gene: NA; v_gene: TRBV4-3; len: 15; j_gene: TRBJ2-5; CDR3aa: CASSQDPRGSETQYF; CDR3nt: TGCGCCAGCAGCCAAGATCCGCGGGGCTCGGAGACCCAGTACTTC
abundance: NA; d_gene: TRBD2; v_gene: TRBV7-2; len: 15; j_gene: TRBJ2-7; CDR3aa: CASTQGLANRPEQYF; CDR3nt: TGTGCCAGCACCCAGGGACTAGCAAATCGGCCCGAGCAGTACTTC
abundance: once; d_gene: TRBD2; v_gene: TRBV6-5; len: 15; j_gene: TRBJ2-3; CDR3aa: CASSLGGREADTQYF; CDR3nt: TGTGCCAGCAGTCTAGGCGGGAGGGAAGCAGATACGCAGTATTTT
abundance: few; d_gene: NA; v_gene: TRBV7-9; len: 17; j_gene: TRBJ2-1; CDR3aa: CASSPPRSGTFNNEQFF; CDR3nt: TGTGCCAGCAGCCCACCCCGTTCGGGTACCTTTAACAATGAGCAGTTCTTC
abundance: NA; d_gene: TRBD1; v_gene: TRBV7-2; len: 16; j_gene: TRBJ2-2; CDR3aa: CASSKTGASNTGELFF; CDR3nt: TGTGCCAGCAGCAAAACAGGGGCATCGAACACCGGGGAGCTGTTTTTT
abundance: NA; d_gene: NA; v_gene: TRBV5-6; len: 12; j_gene: TRBJ1-1; CDR3aa: CASSLRGREAFF; CDR3nt: TGTGCCAGCAGCTTGCGAGGCCGGGAAGCTTTCTTT
abundance: few; d_gene: TRBD2; v_gene: TRBV11-3; len: 16; j_gene: TRBJ2-3; CDR3aa: CASSPGTSGRLDTQYF; CDR3nt: TGTGCCAGCAGCCCGGGGACTAGCGGGAGGTTAGATACGCAGTATTTT
abundance: NA; d_gene: NA; v_gene: TRBV6-1; len: 13; j_gene: TRBJ1-1; CDR3aa: CASASTGTTEAFF; CDR3nt: TGTGCCAGCGCCAGCACCGGGACTACTGAAGCTTTCTTT
abundance: NA; d_gene: NA; v_gene: TRBV2; len: 14; j_gene: TRBJ2-7; CDR3aa: CASEEGLLSYEQYF; CDR3nt: TGTGCCAGCGAGGAGGGACTCCTCTCCTACGAGCAGTACTTC
abundance: few; d_gene: TRBD2; v_gene: TRBV27; len: 17; j_gene: TRBJ2-7; CDR3aa: CASSPLLTSGHTYEQYF; CDR3nt: TGTGCCAGCAGTCCTCTCCTGACTAGCGGACATACCTACGAGCAGTACTTC